This is a list of T cell receptor beta chains from one sample in a study of cytomegalovirus exposure and HLA in healthy donors. Sequencing was performed with immunoSEQ multiplex PCR; in TCRdb, only in-frame clones are kept and a portion is missing. Of under 200,000 clones listed, about three quarters are singletons. Sequenced input: PBMCs. The origin of the receptors is a woman aged 40 to 50 in good health and CMV-seronegative. CDR3s include the opening cysteine and the closing phenylalanine or tryptophan. Clone size is given for some rows only: seen once, a few or many times, or a class if the clone is expanded.

cdr3_length: 15; clone_size: NA; j_call: TRBJ1-1; v_call: TRBV5-1; cdr3_aa: CASSLASGVNTEAFF
cdr3_length: 12; clone_size: NA; j_call: TRBJ2-7; v_call: TRBV29-1; cdr3_aa: CSARMGPAEQYF
cdr3_length: 16; clone_size: NA; j_call: TRBJ2-5; v_call: TRBV5-1; cdr3_aa: CASSLLGTGGQETQYF
cdr3_length: 15; clone_size: NA; j_call: TRBJ2-5; v_call: TRBV7-7; cdr3_aa: CASSSLTGRGETQYF
cdr3_length: 12; clone_size: NA; j_call: TRBJ1-6; v_call: TRBV2; cdr3_aa: CASSRGNSPLHF
cdr3_length: 13; clone_size: NA; j_call: NA; v_call: TRBV1; cdr3_aa: CTSSQEHRYEQYF
cdr3_length: 13; clone_size: NA; j_call: TRBJ1-5; v_call: TRBV2; cdr3_aa: CASSEREIQPQHF
cdr3_length: 12; clone_size: NA; j_call: TRBJ2-5; v_call: TRBV5-4; cdr3_aa: CASSSYGETQYF
cdr3_length: 17; clone_size: NA; j_call: TRBJ1-2; v_call: TRBV11-2; cdr3_aa: CASSQLKVWEAFDGYTF
cdr3_length: 16; clone_size: NA; j_call: TRBJ2-3; v_call: TRBV5-4; cdr3_aa: CASSFKHRGLTDTQYF
cdr3_length: 15; clone_size: NA; j_call: TRBJ1-1; v_call: TRBV9; cdr3_aa: CASSAFNTVNTEAFF
cdr3_length: 17; clone_size: NA; j_call: TRBJ2-5; v_call: TRBV2; cdr3_aa: CASSGWFSVGGPETQYF
cdr3_length: 16; clone_size: NA; j_call: TRBJ2-2; v_call: TRBV9; cdr3_aa: CASSAGQGAWTGELFF
cdr3_length: 16; clone_size: NA; j_call: TRBJ1-4; v_call: TRBV6-5; cdr3_aa: CASSYSGGLANEKLFF
cdr3_length: 14; clone_size: NA; j_call: TRBJ1-4; v_call: TRBV2; cdr3_aa: CASRADSPNEKLFF
cdr3_length: 15; clone_size: NA; j_call: TRBJ2-1; v_call: TRBV4-2; cdr3_aa: CASSQTGGSYNEQFF
cdr3_length: 15; clone_size: NA; j_call: TRBJ1-6; v_call: TRBV6-5; cdr3_aa: CASREPRGKNSPLHF
cdr3_length: 16; clone_size: NA; j_call: TRBJ1-3; v_call: TRBV7-9; cdr3_aa: CASSFYSAGPGNTIYF
cdr3_length: 22; clone_size: NA; j_call: TRBJ1-4; v_call: TRBV4-1; cdr3_aa: CASNKNGGQGALGSGTNEKLFF
cdr3_length: 13; clone_size: NA; j_call: TRBJ1-1; v_call: TRBV9; cdr3_aa: CASSVDEREVAFF
cdr3_length: 18; clone_size: NA; j_call: TRBJ2-1; v_call: TRBV7-2; cdr3_aa: CASSLGGTSGGQGNEQFF
cdr3_length: 15; clone_size: NA; j_call: TRBJ2-3; v_call: TRBV11-2; cdr3_aa: CASSFRASGIDTQYF
cdr3_length: 17; clone_size: NA; j_call: TRBJ2-1; v_call: TRBV5-1; cdr3_aa: CASSLGLAGALANEQFF
cdr3_length: 17; clone_size: NA; j_call: TRBJ2-1; v_call: TRBV7-6; cdr3_aa: CASSFVSGSSSYNEQFF
cdr3_length: 14; clone_size: NA; j_call: TRBJ1-1; v_call: TRBV5-4; cdr3_aa: CASSRRTENTEAFF
cdr3_length: 15; clone_size: NA; j_call: TRBJ2-1; v_call: TRBV7-2; cdr3_aa: CASSLVGGGVDEQFF
cdr3_length: 15; clone_size: NA; j_call: TRBJ1-6; v_call: TRBV27; cdr3_aa: CASSLGVRGDSPLHF
cdr3_length: 14; clone_size: few; j_call: TRBJ2-7; v_call: TRBV27; cdr3_aa: CASSNVGRSYEQYF
cdr3_length: 14; clone_size: NA; j_call: TRBJ1-1; v_call: TRBV5-1; cdr3_aa: CASSDGQVGAEAFF
cdr3_length: 16; clone_size: NA; j_call: TRBJ1-2; v_call: TRBV27; cdr3_aa: CASSSRGLYRPHGYTF
cdr3_length: 16; clone_size: NA; j_call: TRBJ1-6; v_call: TRBV19; cdr3_aa: CASSVTDRGRNSPLHF